Listed here are 5 T cell receptor beta chains from one sample, sequenced in a study of T cells in Graves' hyperthyroidism and ophthalmopathy. Amplified regions were TCR beta CDR3 sequences from RNA transcripts. TCR CDR3 regions were first amplified by RT-PCR with HTBI primers. One entry per CDR3 protein, called by TCRdb with MiXCR from the multiplex PCR reads. The sample comprises some 600,000 distinct CDR3 sequences, approximately 13% of which are singletons, and around 5.4% rests with the top ten. Sample: blood. These receptors all come from a woman in her 30s with Graves' hyperthyroidism that later progressed to Graves' ophthalmopathy.

This clonotype has ten or more counts. J is TRBJ1-6 and V is TRBV5-4; D is ambiguous. The germline V gene encodes CDR1 SGHNT and CDR2 YYREEE (reference sequence). CDR3 length: 15 amino acids. V was trimmed by 4 bases and J by 8 bases, leaving 16 bases between them. The CDR3 is CASSSIPAGDSPLHF. The CDR3 bases are TGTGCCAGCAGCAGCATTCCGGCAGGAGATTCACCCCTCCACTTT. The entire variable domain, with the rest obtained from reference TRBV5-4 and TRBJ1-6, is as follows: ETGVTQSPTHLIKTRGQQVTLRCSSQSGHNTVSWYQQALGQGPQFIFQYYREEENGRGNFPPRFSGLQFPNYSSELNVNALELDDSALYLCASSSIPAGDSPLHFGNGTRLTVT.

This clonotype was seen a handful of times. V usage is TRBV7-8 and J usage is TRBJ2-3; TRBD2 matches 7 bases. V lost 4 bases, J lost 0 bases, and 7 bases stayed unmatched. This CDR3 has 16 residues. From germline, CDR1 is SGHVS and CDR2 FQNEAQ. The CDR3 reads CASSSLAGLSTDTQYF. The CDR3 DNA is TGTGCCAGCAGCTCTTTAGCGGGCCTTAGCACAGATACGCAGTATTTT.

The chain couples TRBV6-2 or TRBV6-3 to TRBJ1-2; 10 bases line up with TRBD1. J gave up 7 bases and V 5 bases, and 4 bases lay outside the gene matches. The CDR3 is made up of 13 amino acids. The germline gives CDR1 MNHEY, CDR2 SVGEGT. DNA of the CDR3: TGTGCCAGCAGTAGACAGGGGGCGCGTGGCTACACCTTC. This gives the protein CASSRQGARGYTF.

This clonotype was recorded many times. V and J are TRBV20-1 and TRBJ1-1, with D tentatively TRBD1 (5 bases). CDR1 is DFQATT and CDR2 is SNEGSKA in the germline V gene (reference sequence). Between the trimmed V and J ends, which lost 5 bases and 7 bases, there was a span of 14 bases. The CDR3 contains 12 residues. CDR3 protein: CSAEGPRVEAFF. The DNA of the CDR3 is TGCAGTGCTGAGGGACCCCGGGTTGAAGCTTTCTTT.

The sample holds many counts of this clonotype. This chain links TRBV15 with TRBJ2-7, with D maybe TRBD2 (6 bases). Germline-derived CDR1 and CDR2 are LNHNV and YYDKDF (reference sequence). Trimming took 3 bases from V and 3 from J, leaving 15 bases between them. CDR3 length: 15 amino acids. For the CDR3, the DNA is TGTGCCACCAGCAGTCTGCCGAACGGGGGCTACGAGCAGTACTTC. Protein: CATSSLPNGGYEQYF.